Below, 19 T cell receptor beta chains from the same sample are listed, as sequenced in a study of blood T cells in healthy people across ages. Primers used in a second PCR of roughly 7 to 11 cycles were a sample-barcoded 5' primer and a J-beta primer mix. TCRdb processed the 5' RACE reads anew with MiXCR; each CDR3 protein has one entry. The repertoire has about a million distinct CDR3 sequences, roughly 51% of them found once; the top ten carry 20% to 25%. The sequenced sample consisted of blood. These receptors all stem from a woman in her sixties or seventies in good health.

This sequence joins TRBV3-1 and TRBJ2-7; TRBD2 matches at 8 bases. With V trimmed by 0 bases and J by 1 base, 5 bases remained unmatched. Germline values: CDR1 LGHDT, CDR2 YNNKEL (reference sequence). This CDR3 has 16 residues. The CDR3 DNA reads as TGTGCCAGCAGCCAAGAGATAGCGGGAAAATCCTACGAGCAGTACTTC. Encoded protein: CASSQEIAGKSYEQYF.

This chain links TRBV3-1 with TRBJ2-1, with 8 bases identical to TRBD2. Germline CDR1 is LGHDT and CDR2 is YNNKEL (reference sequence). V shed 2 bases and J 0 bases; nucleotides not matched to a gene: 3. The CDR3 is 16 residues long. CDR3: CASSQTGTSSYNEQFF. CDR3 nucleotide sequence: TGTGCCAGCAGCCAAACCGGGACTAGCTCCTACAATGAGCAGTTCTTC.

The CDR3: CASSVGGGQGYEQYF. CDR3 nucleotides: TGTGCCAGCAGCGTAGGTGGGGGCCAGGGTTACGAGCAGTACTTC. The chain joins TRBV6-5 to TRBJ2-7; tentative D call: TRBD1 (6 bases). Trimming took off 6 bases at V and 4 bases at J, with 19 bases between the two ends. The CDR3 consists of 15 residues. Per germline, CDR1 MNHEY and CDR2 SVGAGI.

V gene TRBV5-6 combines with J gene TRBJ2-7, with 8 bases that match TRBD1. The trim removed 4 bases at V and 3 bases at J, leaving 12 bases unmatched. In germline, CDR1 is SGHDT, CDR2 YYEEEE. This CDR3 has 16 amino acids. The CDR3 sequence is CASSLGTRTGSYEQYF. CDR3 DNA: TGTGCCAGCAGCCTAGGTACACGGACAGGGAGCTACGAGCAGTACTTC.

The chain carries TRBV5-1 and TRBJ1-6; D is undetermined. The V gene's germline CDR1 is SGHRS and CDR2 YFSETQ. With 3 bases removed from V and 7 bases from J, the gap between germline ends came to 11 bases. The CDR3 loop spans 14 amino acids. CDR3 in DNA: TGCGCCAGCAGCTCAGAGAGGGCGAATTCACCCCTCCACTTT. This translates into CASSSERANSPLHF.

This clonotype was detected a few times. The rearrangement links TRBV4-1 to TRBJ1-1; D is uncertain. With 2 bases removed from V and 2 bases from J, the gap between germline ends came to 9 bases. The CDR3 covers 14 residues. Germline assignment: CDR1 MGHRA and CDR2 YSYEKL. The CDR3 loop reads CASSQTWSNTEAFF. CDR3 sequence (DNA): TGCGCCAGCAGCCAAACTTGGTCCAACACTGAAGCTTTCTTT.

This rearrangement joins TRBV24-1 to TRBJ2-1; TRBD2 is a possible D gene (5 bases). CDR3 size: 18 residues. Germline V lookup: CDR1 KGHDR, CDR2 SFDVKD. Trimming took 3 bases from V and 5 from J, leaving 22 bases between them. The CDR3 DNA reads as TGTGCCACCAGTGATCCGCGGTTGAGACGGGGAAGAAACAATGAGCAGTTCTTC. Translating it yields CATSDPRLRRGRNNEQFF.

The genes are TRBV12-3 or TRBV12-4 and TRBJ1-2; no reliable D call. Trimming stripped 5 bases from V and 8 bases from J, with 21 bases between. The CDR3 totals 15 residues. The CDR3 coding sequence is TGTGCCAGCAGTATTCAGAAAATGGCGGGAGTAGGCTACACCTTC. Translation gives CASSIQKMAGVGYTF.

CDR3 in amino acids: CASSGTNTDTQYF. The CDR3 DNA reads TGTGCCAGCAGCGGAACTAACACAGATACGCAGTATTTT. The rearrangement links TRBV11-2 to TRBJ2-3; D unclear. Germline CDR1 SGHAT, CDR2 FQNNGV. V lost 5 bases, J lost 2 bases, and 8 bases lay in between. The CDR3 is 13 amino acids. Complete variable domain (other parts from reference TRBV11-2 and TRBJ2-3): EAGVAQSPRYKIIEKRQSVAFWCNPISGHATLYWYQQILGQGPKLLIQFQNNGVVDDSQLPKDRFSAERLKGVDSTLKIQPAKLEDSAVYLCASSGTNTDTQYFGPGTRLTVL.

This clonotype was observed a handful of times. This chain uses TRBV29-1 with TRBJ2-7, with 7 bases identical to TRBD1. Looked up from germline, CDR1 is SQVTM and CDR2 is ANQGSEA. This CDR3 is 14 amino acids long. With 4 bases clipped from V and 3 bases from J, the junction kept 9 bases outside the gene matches. CDR3 region: CSVVPGQNYYEQYF. Written as DNA, the CDR3 is TGCAGCGTTGTTCCGGGACAGAATTACTACGAGCAGTACTTC.

In its sample, this clonotype was seen a few times. The chain joins TRBV4-1 to TRBJ2-5; D is perhaps TRBD1 or TRBD2 (6 bases each). The DNA matches TRBJ2-7 better at its end, which makes the J call doubtful. The germline CDR1 and CDR2 sequences are MGHRA and YSYEKL. The CDR3 length is 14 residues. In DNA, the CDR3 is TGCGCCAGCAGCCATGGAGGGGGAGTGGACGAGCAGTACTTC. Residues: CASSHGGGVDEQYF.

This chain uses TRBV2 with TRBJ2-5; D perhaps matches TRBD2 (5 bases). The germline V gene encodes CDR1 SNHLY and CDR2 FYNNEI. This CDR3 contains 12 residues. The V end was cut by 7 bases, the J end by 4 bases, with 10 bases between. CDR3 protein: CASTEERETQYF. The CDR3 DNA is TGTGCCAGCACGGAGGAGCGAGAGACCCAGTACTTC. The variable domain in full, completed from reference TRBV2 and TRBJ2-5, reads EPEVTQTPSHQVTQMGQEVILRCVPISNHLYFYWYRQILGQKVEFLVSFYNNEISEKSEIFDDQFSVERPDGSNFTLKIRSTKLEDSAMYFCASTEERETQYFGPGTRLLVL.

The chain recombines TRBV5-1 with TRBJ2-4, with a possible D match to TRBD2 (6 bases). The J call may be incorrect, as the DNA end agrees better with TRBJ2-7. Germline V CDR1 and CDR2: SGHRS, YFSETQ. This CDR3 has 14 residues. CDR3 sequence reads: CASSSGESVHEQYF. CDR3 DNA sequence: TGCGCCAGCAGCTCGGGGGAGAGCGTCCACGAGCAGTACTTC.

There are a few counts of this clonotype. V and J are TRBV12-3 or TRBV12-4 and TRBJ2-5, with 8 positions matching TRBD1. This CDR3 contains 17 residues. V lost 6 bases and J lost 5; bases outside the gene matches: 17. This CDR3 is CASRPSQLNRGRETQYF. In DNA, the CDR3 is TGTGCCAGCAGGCCGTCCCAACTGAACAGGGGGAGGGAGACCCAGTACTTC.

This chain connects TRBV15 to TRBJ2-7; a weak D match, TRBD2 (5 bases). This CDR3 spans 15 amino acids. Trimming shortened V by 0 bases and J by 2 bases, and 11 bases separated the two germline ends. CDR1 is LNHNV and CDR2 is YYDKDF in the germline V gene (reference sequence). CDR3 amino acids: CATSRDLRRAYEQYF. The CDR3, as DNA: TGTGCCACCAGCAGAGATCTTAGGCGGGCCTACGAGCAGTACTTC.

The rearrangement joins TRBV2 to TRBJ1-2; 8 bases are shared with TRBD1. The germline V gene encodes CDR1 SNHLY and CDR2 FYNNEI. The CDR3 extends over 15 amino acids. Trimming cost V 3 bases and J 5 bases; bases outside gene matches: 8. CDR3 sequence reads: CASSDPGGWNYGYTF. CDR3 nucleotides: TGTGCCAGCAGTGATCCAGGGGGCTGGAATTATGGCTACACCTTC.

This chain uses TRBV6-2 or TRBV6-3 with TRBJ2-1, with 7 bases identical to TRBD2. This CDR3 region has 12 residues. V was pared by 9 bases and J by 7 bases, with 6 bases of the junction left unmatched. Germline-derived CDR1 and CDR2 are MNHEY and SVGEGT. As DNA, the CDR3 is TGTGCCAGTGGGGACTACCGAAATGAGCAGTTCTTC. Translating it yields CASGDYRNEQFF.

The chain joins TRBV28 to TRBJ1-5; D is undetermined. V gave up 3 bases and J gave up 7 bases, with 10 bases separating them. From germline, CDR1 is MDHEN and CDR2 SYDVKM. The CDR3 runs 13 residues. The CDR3 bases are TGTGCCAGCAGTTTTATGGCCTTGCAGCCCCAGCATTTT. Protein product: CASSFMALQPQHF.

The V gene is TRBV5-1, the J gene TRBJ2-2; D gene ambiguous. With 1 base removed from V and 6 bases from J, the gap between germline ends came to 7 bases. The CDR3 is 13 residues long. The germline V gene has CDR1 SGHRS and CDR2 YFSETQ. CDR3 nucleotide sequence: TGCGCCAGCAGCTTGATGGCCGCCGGGGAGCTGTTTTTT. The encoded protein is CASSLMAAGELFF.